The clone carrying this T cell receptor (beta chain) came up many times. Its antigen is not identified. The data belong to a study of T cells in Graves' hyperthyroidism and ophthalmopathy. Using RNA transcripts as the source, TCR beta CDR3 regions were amplified. TCR CDR3 underwent first-round RT-PCR with the HTBI primer set. TCRdb recomputed calls from the multiplex PCR reads with MiXCR, one row per CDR3 protein. This table holds hundreds of thousands of distinct CDR3 sequences, over 13% found once. The CDR3 is 13 residues long. V was cut by 5 bases and J by 7 bases, with 12 bases left in between. The germline V gene has CDR1 SNHLY and CDR2 FYNNEI. Broader study findings: Appearing also in blood were most of the thyroid clonotypes expanded above 0.001.

The chain is built from TRBV2 and TRBJ2-1; tentatively, D is TRBD2 (6 bases). The TCR sequence derives from a man aged 50 to 60 with Graves' ophthalmopathy. What was sequenced was blood. The CDR3 DNA is TGTGCCAGCAGTCAAGACAGCGGGAATGAGCAGTTCTTC. Protein: CASSQDSGNEQFF.